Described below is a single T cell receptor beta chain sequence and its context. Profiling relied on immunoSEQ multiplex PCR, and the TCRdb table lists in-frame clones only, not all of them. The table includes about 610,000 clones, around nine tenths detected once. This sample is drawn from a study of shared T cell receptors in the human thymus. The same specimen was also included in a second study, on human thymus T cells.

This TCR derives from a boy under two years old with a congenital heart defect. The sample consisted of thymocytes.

The CDR3 DNA reads as TGTGCCAGCAGCTTAACCCCATGGGGGGGGAGGAGGGAGCTGTTTTTT. Protein product: CASSLTPWGGRRELFF. The chain is built from TRBV7-2 and TRBJ2-2, with 7 bases identical to TRBD2. The CDR3 extends over 16 amino acids. V gave up 2 bases and J gave up 9 bases; unmatched junction bases: 12. CDR1 SGHTA and CDR2 FQGNSA come from the germline V gene. Together with reference TRBV7-2 and TRBJ2-2, the CDR3 gives the full variable domain: GAGVSQSPSNKVTEKGKDVELRCDPISGHTALYWYRQSLGQGLEFLIYFQGNSAPDKSGLPSDRFSAERTGGSVSTLTIQRTQQEDSAVYLCASSLTPWGGRRELFFGEGSRLTVL.